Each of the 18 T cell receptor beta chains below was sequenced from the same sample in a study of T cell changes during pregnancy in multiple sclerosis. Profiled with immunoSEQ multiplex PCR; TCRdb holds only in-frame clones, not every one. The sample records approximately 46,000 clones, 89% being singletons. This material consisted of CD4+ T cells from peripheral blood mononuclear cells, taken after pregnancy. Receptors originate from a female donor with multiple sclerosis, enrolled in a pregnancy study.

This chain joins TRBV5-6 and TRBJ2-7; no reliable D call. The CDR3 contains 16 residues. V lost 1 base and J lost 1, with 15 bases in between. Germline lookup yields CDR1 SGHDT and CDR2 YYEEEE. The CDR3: CASSLRTASRSYEQYF. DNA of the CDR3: TGTGCCAGCAGCTTGAGAACGGCTAGTAGGTCCTACGAGCAGTACTTC.

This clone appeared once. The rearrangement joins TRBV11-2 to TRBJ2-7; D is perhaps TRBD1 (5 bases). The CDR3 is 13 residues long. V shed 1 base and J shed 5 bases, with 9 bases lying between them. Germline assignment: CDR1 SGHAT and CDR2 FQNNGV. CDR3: CASSLGGLNEQYF. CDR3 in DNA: TGTGCCAGCAGCTTAGGGGGCCTTAACGAGCAGTACTTC.

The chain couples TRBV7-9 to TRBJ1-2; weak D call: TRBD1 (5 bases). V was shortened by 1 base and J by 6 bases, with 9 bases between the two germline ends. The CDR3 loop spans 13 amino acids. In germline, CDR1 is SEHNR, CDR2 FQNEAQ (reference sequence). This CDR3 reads CASSLVGGDGYTF. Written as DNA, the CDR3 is TGTGCCAGCAGCTTAGTGGGGGGGGATGGCTACACCTTC.

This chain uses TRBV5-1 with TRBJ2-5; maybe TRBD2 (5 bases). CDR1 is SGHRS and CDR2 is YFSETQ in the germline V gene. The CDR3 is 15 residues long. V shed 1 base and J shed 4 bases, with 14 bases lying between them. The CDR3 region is CASSLRSGSVETQYF. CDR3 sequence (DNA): TGCGCCAGCAGCTTGCGGTCGGGGTCGGTAGAGACCCAGTACTTC.

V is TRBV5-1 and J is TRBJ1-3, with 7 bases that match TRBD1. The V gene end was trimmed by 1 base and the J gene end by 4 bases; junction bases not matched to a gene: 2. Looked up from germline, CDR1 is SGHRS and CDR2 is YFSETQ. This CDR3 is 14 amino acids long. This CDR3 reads CASSLTGEGNTIYF. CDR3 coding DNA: TGCGCCAGCAGCTTGACAGGGGAGGGAAACACCATATATTTT. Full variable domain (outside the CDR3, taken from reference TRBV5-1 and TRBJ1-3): KAGVTQTPRYLIKTRGQQVTLSCSPISGHRSVSWYQQTPGQGLQFLFEYFSETQRNKGNFPGRFSGRQFSNSRSEMNVSTLELGDSALYLCASSLTGEGNTIYFGEGSWLTVV.

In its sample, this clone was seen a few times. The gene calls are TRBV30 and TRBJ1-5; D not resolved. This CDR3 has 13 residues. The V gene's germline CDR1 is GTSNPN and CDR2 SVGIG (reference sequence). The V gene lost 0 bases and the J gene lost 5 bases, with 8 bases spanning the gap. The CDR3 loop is CAWSVTTDQPQHF. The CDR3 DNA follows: TGTGCCTGGAGTGTTACAACCGATCAGCCCCAGCATTTT.

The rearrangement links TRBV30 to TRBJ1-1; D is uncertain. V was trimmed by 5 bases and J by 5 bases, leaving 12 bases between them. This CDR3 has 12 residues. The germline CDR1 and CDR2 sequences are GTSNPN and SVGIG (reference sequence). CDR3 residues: CAWGGIGTEAFF. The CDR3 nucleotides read TGTGCCTGGGGAGGGATCGGTACTGAAGCTTTCTTT.

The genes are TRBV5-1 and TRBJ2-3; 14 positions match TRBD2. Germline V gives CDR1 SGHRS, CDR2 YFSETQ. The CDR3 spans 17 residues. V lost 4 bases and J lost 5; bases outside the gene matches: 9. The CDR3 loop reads CASSPRLAGGLRDTQYF. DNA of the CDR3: TGCGCCAGCAGCCCAAGACTAGCGGGAGGGCTACGAGATACGCAGTATTTT.

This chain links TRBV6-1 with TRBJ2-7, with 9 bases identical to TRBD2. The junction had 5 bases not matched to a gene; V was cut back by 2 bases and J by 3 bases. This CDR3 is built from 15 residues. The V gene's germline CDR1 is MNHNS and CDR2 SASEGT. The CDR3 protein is CASSETAGGYYEQYF. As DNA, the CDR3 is TGTGCCAGCAGTGAAACAGCGGGAGGATACTACGAGCAGTACTTC.

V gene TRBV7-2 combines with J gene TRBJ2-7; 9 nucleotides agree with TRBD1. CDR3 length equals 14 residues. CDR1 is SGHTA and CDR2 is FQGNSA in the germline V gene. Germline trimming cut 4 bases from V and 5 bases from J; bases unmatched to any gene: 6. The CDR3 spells CASSWGQGSHEQYF. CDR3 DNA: TGTGCCAGCAGCTGGGGACAGGGAAGCCACGAGCAGTACTTC. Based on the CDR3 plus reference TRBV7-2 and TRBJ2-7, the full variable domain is GAGVSQSPSNKVTEKGKDVELRCDPISGHTALYWYRQSLGQGLEFLIYFQGNSAPDKSGLPSDRFSAERTGGSVSTLTIQRTQQEDSAVYLCASSWGQGSHEQYFGPGTRLTVT.

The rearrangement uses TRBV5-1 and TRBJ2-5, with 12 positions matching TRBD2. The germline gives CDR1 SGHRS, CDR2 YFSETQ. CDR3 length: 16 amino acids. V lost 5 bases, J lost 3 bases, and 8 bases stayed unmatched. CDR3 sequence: CASSTSGRPEKETQYF. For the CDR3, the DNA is TGCGCCAGCAGTACTAGCGGGAGGCCGGAGAAAGAGACCCAGTACTTC.

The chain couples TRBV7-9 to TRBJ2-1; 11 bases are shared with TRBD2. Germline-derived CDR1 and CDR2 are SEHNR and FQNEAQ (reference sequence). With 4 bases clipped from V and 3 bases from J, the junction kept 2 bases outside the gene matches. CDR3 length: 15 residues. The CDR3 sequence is CASSWGLADYNEQFF. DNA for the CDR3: TGTGCCAGCAGCTGGGGACTAGCGGACTACAATGAGCAGTTCTTC.

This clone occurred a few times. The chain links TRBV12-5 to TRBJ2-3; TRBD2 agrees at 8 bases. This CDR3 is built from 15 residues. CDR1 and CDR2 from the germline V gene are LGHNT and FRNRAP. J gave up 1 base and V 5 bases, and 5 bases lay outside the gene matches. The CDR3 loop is CASGRGAGGTDTQYF. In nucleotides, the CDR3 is TGTGCTAGTGGTAGAGGAGCGGGGGGCACAGATACGCAGTATTTT.

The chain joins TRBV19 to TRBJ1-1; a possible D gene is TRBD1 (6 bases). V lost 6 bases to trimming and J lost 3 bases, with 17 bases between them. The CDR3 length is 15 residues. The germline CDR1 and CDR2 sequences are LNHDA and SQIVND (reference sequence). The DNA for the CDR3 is TGTGCCAGTAGAGGGGGAGCAGACAAGGACACTGAAGCTTTCTTT. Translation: CASRGGADKDTEAFF.

CDR3 in amino acids: CSVDRGLSGYTF. The CDR3 coding sequence is TGCAGCGTTGACAGGGGGCTAAGCGGCTACACCTTC. The chain uses TRBV29-1 and TRBJ1-2; TRBD1 aligns across 8 bases. This CDR3 contains 12 residues. V lost 3 bases, J lost 8 bases, and 5 bases stayed unmatched. Germline values: CDR1 SQVTM, CDR2 ANQGSEA.

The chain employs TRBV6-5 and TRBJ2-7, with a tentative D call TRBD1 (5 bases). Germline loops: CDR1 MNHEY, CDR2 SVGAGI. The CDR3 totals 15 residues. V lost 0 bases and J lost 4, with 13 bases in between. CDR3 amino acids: CASSYSQGRLYEQYF. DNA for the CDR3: TGTGCCAGCAGTTACTCCCAGGGCAGATTATACGAGCAGTACTTC.

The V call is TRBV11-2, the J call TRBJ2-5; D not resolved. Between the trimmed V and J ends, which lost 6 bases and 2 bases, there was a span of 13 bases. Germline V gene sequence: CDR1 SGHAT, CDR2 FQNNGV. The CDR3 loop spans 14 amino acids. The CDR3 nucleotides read TGTGCCAGCAGGGTGCACGAGACTCAAGAGACCCAGTACTTC. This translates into CASRVHETQETQYF. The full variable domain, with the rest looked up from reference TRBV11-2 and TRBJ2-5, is EAGVAQSPRYKIIEKRQSVAFWCNPISGHATLYWYQQILGQGPKLLIQFQNNGVVDDSQLPKDRFSAERLKGVDSTLKIQPAKLEDSAVYLCASRVHETQETQYFGPGTRLLVL.

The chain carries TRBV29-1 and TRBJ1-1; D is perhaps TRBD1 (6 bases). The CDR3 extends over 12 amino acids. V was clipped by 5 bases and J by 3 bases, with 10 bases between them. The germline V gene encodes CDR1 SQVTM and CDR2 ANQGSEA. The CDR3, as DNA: TGCAGCGTTCAGGGGATGGACACTGAAGCTTTCTTT. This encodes CSVQGMDTEAFF. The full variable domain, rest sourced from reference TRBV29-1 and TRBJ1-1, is SAVISQKPSRDICQRGTSLTIQCQVDSQVTMMFWYRQQPGQSLTLIATANQGSEATYESGFVIDKFPISRPNLTFSTLTVSNMSPEDSSIYLCSVQGMDTEAFFGQGTRLTVV.